This T cell receptor beta chain came from a study of identical twins. Regarding the study as a whole: The conclusions drew on cross-sectional statistical analysis instead of tracking the same donors.

Through template switching, a universal primer site was introduced, and the cDNA contained unique molecular identifiers. From the 5' RACE reads, TCRdb called clonotypes with MiXCR, one entry per CDR3 protein. Of 400,000 to 550,000 distinct CDR3 sequences in the sample, around an eighth were seen once. This clonotype was counted many times. Its antigen remains unidentified. The CDR3 runs 10 residues. Germline values: CDR1 SNHLY, CDR2 FYNNEI. V was pared by 4 bases and J by 8 bases, with 3 bases between. These sequences were also reported in another study, on yellow fever vaccine responses in identical twins.

The sequence came from a woman between 18 and 29 years old in good health. Sequenced sample: CD4+ T cells sorted from blood. This chain connects TRBV2 to TRBJ2-1; no reliable D call. Here the CDR3 reads CASSVYEQFF. As DNA, the CDR3 is TGTGCCAGCAGTGTGTATGAGCAGTTCTTC.